These T cell receptor beta chains were read from a single sample in a study of spatial heterogeneity in lung cancer. MiXCR, applied by TCRdb to the 5' RACE reads, yields one record per CDR3 protein. This sample has 35,000 to 55,000 distinct CDR3 sequences, with roughly an eighth found just once. The sample was PBMCs, taken at surgery. These TCRs come from a male donor with early-stage non-small cell lung cancer. CDR3s include the opening cysteine and the closing phenylalanine or tryptophan. D genes are given only for firm matches. Clone size is not always given. Where it is, it says once, few, many or a class for expanded clones.

TRBJ1-5 NA TRBV11-2 NA TGTGCCAGCAGCTTAGAAAGGGGTCAGCCCCAGCATTTT CASSLERGQPQHF
TRBJ2-7 NA TRBV10-2 many TGCGCCAGCTCGGAAGCGCGGGAGCAGTACTTC CASSEAREQYF
TRBJ1-2 TRBD1 TRBV2 NA TGTGCCAGCAGTCTTGGACAGGGCCATGGCTACACCTTC CASSLGQGHGYTF
TRBJ1-1 NA TRBV7-2 few TGTGCCAGCAGCTTAGCCGGACACACGAACACTGAAGCTTTCTTT CASSLAGHTNTEAFF
TRBJ2-1 TRBD2 TRBV6-1 NA TGTGCCAGCAGTGAGGGACTAGCGGGGGGAAATGAGCAGTTCTTC CASSEGLAGGNEQFF
TRBJ2-5 TRBD1 TRBV29-1 many TGCAGCGGGACAGGGCCGATAGGGACCCAGTACTTC CSGTGPIGTQYF
TRBJ2-7 TRBD1 TRBV4-1 NA TGCGCCAGCAGCCAAGAGCAGGGGGCTTCCTACGAGCAGTACTTC CASSQEQGASYEQYF
TRBJ1-6 NA TRBV5-1 many TGCGCCAGCAGCTCGGACAGAAGATCACCCCTCCACTTT CASSSDRRSPLHF
TRBJ2-3 TRBD2 TRBV6-5 many TGTGCCAGCAGTTACTCGAGGGGGACTAGCAGAGATACGCAGTATTTT CASSYSRGTSRDTQYF
TRBJ2-7 TRBD2 TRBV20-1 few TGCAGTGCTAGAGCCCCTAGCGGGAGTCTCCACCAGCAGTACTTC CSARAPSGSLHQQYF
TRBJ2-5 TRBD1 TRBV10-3 few TGTGCCATCAGTGAGTGGACAGGAGAGACCCAGTACTTC CAISEWTGETQYF
TRBJ1-6 NA TRBV5-6 few TGTGCCAGCAGCTTAAGAGCCACTAATTCACCCCTCCACTTT CASSLRATNSPLHF
TRBJ2-3 NA TRBV4-2 many TGTGCCAGCAGCCAAGTCCGGGGGCAAGATACGCAGTATTTT CASSQVRGQDTQYF
TRBJ2-7 NA TRBV29-1 few TGCAGCGTTGGGTTAGGGATGAACGAGCAGTACTTC CSVGLGMNEQYF
TRBJ1-5 NA TRBV28 many TGTGCCAGCAGTATGGGTACGAGCAATCAGCCCCAGCATTTT CASSMGTSNQPQHF
TRBJ2-7 NA TRBV5-1 many TGCGCCAGCAGCTTGGTGGCAGGAGAGTCCTACGAGCAGTACTTC CASSLVAGESYEQYF
TRBJ2-7 NA TRBV6-5 NA TGTGCCAGCAGGACCCAGGGAACCTACGAGCAGTACTTC CASRTQGTYEQYF
TRBJ2-3 TRBD1 TRBV28 NA TGTGCCAGCGGTCCCGGGACAGGGCCGGGGTATACGCAGTATTTT CASGPGTGPGYTQYF
TRBJ1-5 NA TRBV12-3/TRBV12-4 few TGTGCCAGCAGTCAACGAGGGGTTCAGCCCCAGCATTTT CASSQRGVQPQHF
TRBJ2-7 NA TRBV12-3/TRBV12-4 many TGTGCCAGCAGAACACAGAGTGGGGAGCAGTACTTC CASRTQSGEQYF
TRBJ2-6 NA TRBV28 many TGTGCCAGCAGGGGGGGCTCTGGGGCCAACGTCCTGACTTTC CASRGGSGANVLTF
TRBJ2-5 TRBD1 TRBV9 few TGTGCCAGCAGCCGCAGTGTAGGCAGGGGGCAAGAGACCCAGTACTTC CASSRSVGRGQETQYF
TRBJ2-5 NA TRBV2 NA TGTGCCGGATCGATACAGGGACAAGAGACCCAGTACTTC CAGSIQGQETQYF
TRBJ2-5 TRBD2 TRBV11-3 few TGTGCCAGCAGCCTGGGAAGCGGGATGTACCAAGAGACCCAGTACTTC CASSLGSGMYQETQYF
TRBJ2-3 TRBD1 TRBV29-1 many TGCAGCGGCCGGACAGGGCCCACAGATACGCAGTATTTT CSGRTGPTDTQYF
TRBJ2-1 NA TRBV6-1 many TGTGCCAGCAGTGGCAGTCTGGGGAATGAGCAGTTCTTC CASSGSLGNEQFF
TRBJ1-2 NA TRBV7-9 many TGTGCCAGCAGCTTAGGTCCAGAGATCTATGGCTACACCTTC CASSLGPEIYGYTF
TRBJ2-5 NA TRBV6-1 few TGTGCCAGCAGCGACTATCCTCAAGAGACCCAGTACTTC CASSDYPQETQYF
TRBJ2-1 NA TRBV2 many TGTGCCAGCCTTGGGGTGGTTGAGCAGTTCTTC CASLGVVEQFF
TRBJ1-5 NA TRBV5-1 many TGCGCCAGCAGCAGGTATGAGGAAAACGATCAGCCCCAGCATTTT CASSRYEENDQPQHF
TRBJ1-1 TRBD1 TRBV5-1 many TGCGCCAGCAGCTTGACAGGGGGCTCTGAAGCTTTCTTT CASSLTGGSEAFF
TRBJ2-5 NA TRBV5-1 few TGCGCCAGCAGCGCAGGACAAAGACGGCGAGAGACCCAGTACTTC CASSAGQRRRETQYF
TRBJ2-4 NA TRBV18 many TGTGCCAGCTCACCACCGGGTGCGGACATTCAGTACTTC CASSPPGADIQYF
TRBJ2-1 NA TRBV4-2 few TGTGCCAGCAGCCAAGGCCCGGACGAGGCCTACAATGAGCAGTTCTTC CASSQGPDEAYNEQFF
TRBJ1-5 TRBD1 TRBV20-1 many TGCAGTGCTGGACAGGGCCGCAATCAGCCCCAGCATTTT CSAGQGRNQPQHF
TRBJ2-3 TRBD1 TRBV6-4 NA TGTGCCAGCAGCGGACAGGGGGCAGATACGCAGTATTTT CASSGQGADTQYF
TRBJ1-1 TRBD1 TRBV6-5 NA TGTGCCAGCAGTTCGACCCCGGGACAGGGATGGCCCGGGGGCACTGAAGCTTTCTTT CASSSTPGQGWPGGTEAFF
TRBJ1-4 NA TRBV7-6 NA TGTGCCAGCAGCCCCGCTCCGGGCGTGGAGGAAAAACTGTTTTTT CASSPAPGVEEKLFF
TRBJ2-1 NA TRBV10-3 many TGTGCCATCTGGTCCTTCTGGGATGAGCAGTTCTTC CAIWSFWDEQFF
TRBJ2-7 TRBD2 TRBV7-8 few TGTGCCAGCAGCTGGGTGGGACTAGCGGGATCCTACGAGCAGTACTTC CASSWVGLAGSYEQYF
TRBJ2-7 NA TRBV2 NA TGTGCCAGCAGTGCGGCAGGTTGGGCCTACGAGCAGTACTTC CASSAAGWAYEQYF
TRBJ1-3 NA TRBV7-2 NA TGTGCCAGCAGCAATACCGGCTCTGGAAACACCATATATTTT CASSNTGSGNTIYF
TRBJ2-3 TRBD1 TRBV28 NA TGTGCCAGCAGTTGGGACAGGGGGTCCACAGATACGCAGTATTTT CASSWDRGSTDTQYF
TRBJ2-1 NA TRBV15 many TGTGCCACCAGCAGTACACAGGGACTCTCCTACAATGAGCAGTTCTTC CATSSTQGLSYNEQFF
TRBJ1-3 NA TRBV7-9 NA TGTGCCAGCAGCTTCGGGGACCTGGAGACCATATATTTT CASSFGDLETIYF
TRBJ2-7 NA TRBV21-1 NA TGTGCCAGCAGCAAATACGACCTGAACAGCCTTTCCTACGAGCAGTACTTC CASSKYDLNSLSYEQYF
TRBJ1-3 NA TRBV2 NA TGTGCCAGCAGTGTCAGGGCTGGAAACACCATATATTTT CASSVRAGNTIYF
TRBJ2-1 TRBD2 TRBV4-2 few TGTGCCAGCAGCCCAGCGGGGGGCTCCTACAATGAGCAGTTCTTC CASSPAGGSYNEQFF
TRBJ2-5 NA TRBV12-3/TRBV12-4 few TGTGCCAGCAGACGGCACCAAGAGACCCAGTACTTC CASRRHQETQYF
TRBJ1-6 NA TRBV7-2 NA TGTGCCAGCAAGAGAATTGGGGTGTCACCCCTCCACTTT CASKRIGVSPLHF
TRBJ1-4 NA TRBV4-1 many TGCGCCAGCAGCCAAGTACCAGCGAGAGCAACTAATGAAAAACTGTTTTTT CASSQVPARATNEKLFF
TRBJ1-5 NA TRBV14 many TGTGCCAGCAGCCAAGGCCAGGGATTCAATCAGCCCCAGCATTTT CASSQGQGFNQPQHF